This T cell receptor beta chain was observed in a study of identical twins. This clonotype came up a few times. TCRdb used MiXCR to reprocess the 5' RACE reads, holding one entry per CDR3 protein. The repertoire holds 450,000 to 650,000 distinct CDR3 sequences, with 9.5% to 10% as singletons. CDR1 SGHTA and CDR2 FQGTGA come from the germline V gene. V dropped 4 bases and J dropped 5 bases, with 16 bases sitting between them. The CDR3 covers 15 residues. The data also belong to a second study, concerning yellow fever vaccine responses in identical twins. From that paper: Reportedly, the response of twins' T cells to the vaccine seemed partly convergent, partly personalized.

The sample taken for sequencing was PBMCs. The chain couples TRBV7-3 to TRBJ2-3; D is possibly TRBD1 (6 bases). This clonotype was sampled from a woman between 18 and 29 years old in good health. CDR3 coding DNA: TGTGCCAGCAGCTCTTTGGGGGCTCGCGGAGATACGCAGTATTTT. This sequence encodes CASSSLGARGDTQYF.